The following is a T cell receptor (beta chain) sequence with its context. The data belong to a study of metastatic and nonmetastatic thyroid tumors. Study details: A comparison of repertoires was made across blood and tumor or nodule tissue from malignant and benign thyroid patients.

Original data processing: What underpinned the distant-metastasis classifier for papillary thyroid cancer was the set of CDR3 differences across clinicopathological groups. MiXCR reprocessed the PCR reads for TCRdb. TCRdb, not the authors, supplied the V and J calls. The sample holds about 18,000 clones, under 30% seen once. The V segment lost 4 bases and the J segment 3 bases; nucleotides outside the gene matches: 7. CDR3 length: 14 amino acids. Looked up from germline, CDR1 is DFQATT and CDR2 is SNEGSKA (reference sequence). Thyroid surgery had not been preceded by any treatment in any patient. The J gene is TRBJ2-7, the V gene TRBV20-1; TRBD2 aligns across 9 bases. The receptor was isolated from a male donor with papillary thyroid cancer or a benign thyroid nodule (not recorded which). Some clones in this sample may be carry-over from other donors' samples. Sequencing was done on a sample of tumor tissue. The DNA for the CDR3 is TGCAGTGCTATACCCACTAGCGGGCTCTACGAGCAGTACTTC. Translating it yields CSAIPTSGLYEQYF.